The source of this T cell receptor beta chain is a study of shared clonotypes between healthy human individuals. General study findings and limits: Investigators collected only blood, and repertoires in tissues likely differ.

With respect to this clone: Antigen: not known.

Genomic DNA of every subset was divided equally among multiple immunoSEQ plates. Libraries were prepared by immunoSEQ multiplex PCR; TCRdb keeps only in-frame clonotypes and omits some of them. The table lists approximately 1,500,000 clones, roughly 98% of them singletons, with approximately 0.44% in the top ten. The junction had 4 bases not matched to a gene; V was cut back by 1 base and J by 7 bases. From germline, CDR1 is SGHAT and CDR2 FQNNGV. This CDR3 comprises 13 residues. The sample taken for sequencing was naive CD4+ T cells sorted from blood. Subset reported: CD45RA+ positively selected. The chain couples TRBV11-2 to TRBJ2-7, with 7 bases fitting TRBD2. This receptor was taken from a man aged 25 to 40 in good health. CDR3 region: CASSLVTSREQYF. The CDR3, as DNA: TGTGCCAGCAGCTTAGTGACTAGCAGGGAGCAGTACTTC.